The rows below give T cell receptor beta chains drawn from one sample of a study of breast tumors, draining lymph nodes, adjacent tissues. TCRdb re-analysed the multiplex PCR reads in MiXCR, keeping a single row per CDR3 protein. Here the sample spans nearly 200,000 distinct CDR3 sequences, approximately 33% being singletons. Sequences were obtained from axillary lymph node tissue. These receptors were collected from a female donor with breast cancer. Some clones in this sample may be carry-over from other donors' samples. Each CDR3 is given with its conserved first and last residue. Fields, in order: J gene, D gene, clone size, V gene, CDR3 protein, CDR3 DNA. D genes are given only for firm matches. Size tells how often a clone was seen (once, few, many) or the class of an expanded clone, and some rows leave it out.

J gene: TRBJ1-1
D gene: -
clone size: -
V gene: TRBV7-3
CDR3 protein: CASRPGGMNTEAFF
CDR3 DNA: TGTGCCAGCAGGCCCGGAGGGATGAACACTGAAGCTTTCTTT

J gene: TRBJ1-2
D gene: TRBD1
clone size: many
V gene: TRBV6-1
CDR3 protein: CASSDTPDRGRVYGYTF
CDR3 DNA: TGTGCCAGCAGTGACACCCCTGACAGGGGGCGGGTCTATGGCTACACCTTC

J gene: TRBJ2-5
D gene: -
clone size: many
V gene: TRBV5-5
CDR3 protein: CASSLVLAQETQYF
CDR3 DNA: TGTGCCAGCAGCTTGGTACTCGCCCAAGAGACCCAGTACTTC

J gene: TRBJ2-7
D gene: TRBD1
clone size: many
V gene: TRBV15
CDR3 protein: CATSIRQGDEQYF
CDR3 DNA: TGTGCCACCAGCATCCGACAGGGGGACGAGCAGTACTTC

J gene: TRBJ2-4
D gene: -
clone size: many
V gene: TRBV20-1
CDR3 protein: CSASGGGQQNIQYF
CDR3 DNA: TGCAGTGCTAGCGGGGGTGGCCAGCAAAACATTCAGTACTTC

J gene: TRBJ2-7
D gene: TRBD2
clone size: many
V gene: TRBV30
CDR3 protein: CAWSVWGGPSYEQYF
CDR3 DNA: TGTGCCTGGAGTGTTTGGGGGGGACCTTCCTACGAGCAGTACTTC

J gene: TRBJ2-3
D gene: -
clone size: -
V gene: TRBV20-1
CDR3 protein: CSAKTGMTDTQYF
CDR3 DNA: TGCAGTGCAAAGACGGGTATGACAGATACGCAGTATTTT

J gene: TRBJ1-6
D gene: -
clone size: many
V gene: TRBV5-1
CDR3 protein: CASSLARGRGNSPLHF
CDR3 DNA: TGCGCCAGCAGCTTGGCTCGGGGCCGGGGCAATTCACCCCTCCACTTT

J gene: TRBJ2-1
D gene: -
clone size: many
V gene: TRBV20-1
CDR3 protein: CSAPRQIYNEQFF
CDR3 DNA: TGCAGTGCTCCAAGACAGATTTACAATGAGCAGTTCTTC

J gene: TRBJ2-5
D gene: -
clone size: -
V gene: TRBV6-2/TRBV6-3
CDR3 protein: CASSYSQLIYLLQETQYF
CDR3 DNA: TGTGCCAGCAGTTACTCACAACTCATCTATCTACTACAAGAGACCCAGTACTTC

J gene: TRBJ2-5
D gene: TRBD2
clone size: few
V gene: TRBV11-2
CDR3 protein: CASSSRTSAGVETQYF
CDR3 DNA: TGTGCCAGCAGCTCCAGGACTAGCGCGGGTGTAGAGACCCAGTACTTC

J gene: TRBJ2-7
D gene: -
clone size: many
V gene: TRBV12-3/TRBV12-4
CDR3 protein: CASSLTGLEQYF
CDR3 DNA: TGTGCCAGCAGTTTAACAGGGCTCGAGCAGTACTTC

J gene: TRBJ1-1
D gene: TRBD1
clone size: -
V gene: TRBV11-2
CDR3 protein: CASSLTGLEAFF
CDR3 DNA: TGTGCCAGCAGCTTGACAGGGCTAGAAGCTTTCTTT

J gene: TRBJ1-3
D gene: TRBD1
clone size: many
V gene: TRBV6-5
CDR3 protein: CASSYGTGSSGNTIYF
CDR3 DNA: TGTGCCAGCAGTTACGGGACAGGAAGCTCTGGAAACACCATATATTTT

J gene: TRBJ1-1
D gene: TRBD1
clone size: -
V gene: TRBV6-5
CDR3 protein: CASRSDRGEACF
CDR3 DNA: TGTGCCAGCAGGTCCGACAGGGGAGAAGCTTGCTTT

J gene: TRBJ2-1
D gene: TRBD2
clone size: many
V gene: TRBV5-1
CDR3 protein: CASSSLGSSGSRQFF
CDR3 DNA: TGCGCCAGCAGCTCTCTGGGGTCTAGCGGGTCGCGGCAGTTCTTC

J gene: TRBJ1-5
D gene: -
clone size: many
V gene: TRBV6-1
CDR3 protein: CASSDLIISSNQPQHF
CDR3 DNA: TGTGCCAGCAGTGACCTTATTATCAGTTCCAATCAGCCCCAGCATTTT

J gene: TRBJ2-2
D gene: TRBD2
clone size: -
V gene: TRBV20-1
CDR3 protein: CSASTGPGLAGGSYGELFF
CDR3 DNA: TGCAGTGCTAGTACAGGACCGGGACTAGCGGGAGGGAGTTACGGGGAGCTGTTTTTT

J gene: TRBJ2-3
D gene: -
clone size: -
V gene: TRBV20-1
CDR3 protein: CSAEPAPSMDNEQYF
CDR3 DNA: TGCAGTGCTGAACCGGCGCCTTCGATGGACAATGAGCAGTATTTT

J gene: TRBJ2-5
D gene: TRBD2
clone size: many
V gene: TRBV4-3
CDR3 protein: CASSEENSGSETQYF
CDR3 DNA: TGCGCCAGCAGCGAAGAAAACAGCGGGAGCGAGACCCAGTACTTC

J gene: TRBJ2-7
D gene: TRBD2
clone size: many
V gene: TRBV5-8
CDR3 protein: CASSFAGLAGGSSSYEQYF
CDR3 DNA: TGTGCCAGCAGCTTCGCGGGACTAGCGGGAGGTTCAAGCTCCTACGAGCAGTACTTC

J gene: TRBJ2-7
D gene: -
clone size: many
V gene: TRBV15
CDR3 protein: CATSAGVGDGSYEQYF
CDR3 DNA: TGTGCCACCAGCGCAGGTGTGGGGGACGGCTCCTACGAGCAGTACTTC

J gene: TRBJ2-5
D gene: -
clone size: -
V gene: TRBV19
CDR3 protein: CASNSRNTGEETQYF
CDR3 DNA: TGTGCCAGTAATAGCCGAAACACCGGGGAGGAGACCCAGTACTTC

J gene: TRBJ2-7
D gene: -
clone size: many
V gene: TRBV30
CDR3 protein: CAWSVRYDSYEQYF
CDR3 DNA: TGTGCCTGGAGTGTACGATACGACTCCTACGAGCAGTACTTC

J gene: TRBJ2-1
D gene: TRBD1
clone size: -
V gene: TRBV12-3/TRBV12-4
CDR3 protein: CASGFDRASYNEQFF
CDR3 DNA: TGTGCCAGCGGTTTCGACAGGGCCTCCTACAATGAGCAGTTCTTC

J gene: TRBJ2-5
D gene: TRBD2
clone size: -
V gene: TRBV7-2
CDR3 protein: CASSFAGGTRAQYF
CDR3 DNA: TGTGCCAGCAGCTTTGCCGGGGGGACCAGGGCCCAGTACTTC

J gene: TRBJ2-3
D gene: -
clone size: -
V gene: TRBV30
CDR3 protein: CAWSVGGSSFTDTQYF
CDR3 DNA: TGTGCCTGGAGTGTCGGTGGCAGTTCTTTCACAGATACGCAGTATTTT

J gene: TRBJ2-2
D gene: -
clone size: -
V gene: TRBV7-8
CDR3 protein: CASSFQGMNTGELFF
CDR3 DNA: TGTGCCAGCAGCTTTCAGGGTATGAACACCGGGGAGCTGTTTTTT

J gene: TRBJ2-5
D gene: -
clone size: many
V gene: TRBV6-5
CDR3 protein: CASSGDSKTQYF
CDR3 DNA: TGTGCCAGCAGTGGGGACTCCAAGACCCAGTACTTC

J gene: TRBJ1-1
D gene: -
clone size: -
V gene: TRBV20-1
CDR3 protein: CSAMTAGKAEAFF
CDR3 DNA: TGCAGTGCTATGACAGCGGGGAAGGCTGAAGCTTTCTTT

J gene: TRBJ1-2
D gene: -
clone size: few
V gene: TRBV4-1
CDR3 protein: CASSQGGGGYDGYTF
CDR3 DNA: TGCGCCAGCAGCCAAGGGGGGGGAGGGTACGATGGCTACACCTTC

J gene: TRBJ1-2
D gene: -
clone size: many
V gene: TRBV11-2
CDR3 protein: CASSPGSGYTF
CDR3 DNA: TGTGCCAGCAGCCCTGGATCAGGCTACACCTTC

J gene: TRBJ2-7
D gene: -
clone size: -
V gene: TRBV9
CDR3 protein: CASSAHSYEQYF
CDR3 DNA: TGTGCCAGCAGCGCGCACTCCTACGAGCAGTACTTC

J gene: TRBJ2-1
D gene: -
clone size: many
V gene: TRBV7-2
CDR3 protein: CASSLKYNEQFF
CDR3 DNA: TGTGCCAGCAGCTTAAAATACAATGAGCAGTTCTTC

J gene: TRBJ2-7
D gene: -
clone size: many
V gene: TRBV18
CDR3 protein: CASSPTADEQYF
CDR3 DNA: TGTGCCAGCTCACCGACCGCCGACGAGCAGTACTTC

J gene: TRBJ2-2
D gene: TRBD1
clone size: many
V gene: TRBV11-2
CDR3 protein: CASSGAGGSGELFF
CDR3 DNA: TGTGCCAGCAGCGGGGCAGGGGGATCCGGGGAGCTGTTTTTT

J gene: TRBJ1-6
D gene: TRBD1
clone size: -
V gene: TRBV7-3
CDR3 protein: CASSSTGTDNSPLHF
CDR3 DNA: TGTGCCAGCAGCTCCACCGGGACAGATAATTCACCCCTCCACTTT

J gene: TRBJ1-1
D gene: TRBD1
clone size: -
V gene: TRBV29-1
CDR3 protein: CSVVGGQWGTEAFF
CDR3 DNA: TGCAGCGTTGTAGGGGGCCAATGGGGCACTGAAGCTTTCTTT

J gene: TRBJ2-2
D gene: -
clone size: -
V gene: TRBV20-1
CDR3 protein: CSAKGLRGMTTGELFF
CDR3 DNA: TGCAGTGCAAAAGGTTTACGGGGCATGACCACCGGGGAGCTGTTTTTT

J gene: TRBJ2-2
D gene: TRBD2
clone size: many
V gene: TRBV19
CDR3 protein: CASSIDVASGGYGELFF
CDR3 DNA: TGTGCCAGTAGTATAGATGTGGCTAGCGGGGGCTACGGGGAGCTGTTTTTT

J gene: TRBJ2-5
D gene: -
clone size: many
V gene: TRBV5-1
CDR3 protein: CASSYPGETQYF
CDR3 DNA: TGCGCCAGCAGCTACCCGGGGGAGACCCAGTACTTC

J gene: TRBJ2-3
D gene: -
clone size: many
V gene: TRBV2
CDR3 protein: CASSAYVGTDTQYF
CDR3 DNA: TGTGCCAGCAGTGCGTATGTCGGCACAGATACGCAGTATTTT

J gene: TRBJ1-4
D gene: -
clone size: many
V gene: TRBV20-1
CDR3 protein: CSAPRGPGEKLFF
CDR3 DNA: TGCAGTGCTCCCAGGGGTCCTGGGGAAAAACTGTTTTTT

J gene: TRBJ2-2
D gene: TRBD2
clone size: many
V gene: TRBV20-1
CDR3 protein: CSARDRLAGNTGELFF
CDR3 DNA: TGCAGTGCTAGAGATCGGCTAGCGGGGAACACCGGGGAGCTGTTTTTT

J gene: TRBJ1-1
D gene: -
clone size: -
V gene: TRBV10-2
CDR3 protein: CASSELGGTEAFF
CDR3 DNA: TGCGCCAGCAGTGAGCTGGGGGGCACTGAAGCTTTCTTT

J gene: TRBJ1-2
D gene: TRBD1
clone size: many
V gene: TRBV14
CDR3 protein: CASSPLGTGGGYTF
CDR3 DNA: TGTGCCAGCAGCCCTCTTGGGACAGGGGGTGGCTACACCTTC

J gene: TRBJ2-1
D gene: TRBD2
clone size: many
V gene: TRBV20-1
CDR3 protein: CSAPKVLAGGRDEQFF
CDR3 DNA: TGCAGTGCTCCTAAAGTACTAGCGGGGGGGCGGGATGAGCAGTTCTTC

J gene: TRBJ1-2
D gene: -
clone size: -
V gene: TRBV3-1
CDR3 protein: CASSHPFKGRGDYGYTF
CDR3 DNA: TGTGCCAGCAGCCACCCCTTCAAGGGCCGAGGCGACTATGGCTACACCTTC

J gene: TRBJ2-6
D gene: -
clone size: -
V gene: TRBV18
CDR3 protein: CASSRQGTGANVLTF
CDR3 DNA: TGTGCCAGCTCACGCCAGGGGACCGGGGCCAACGTCCTGACTTTC

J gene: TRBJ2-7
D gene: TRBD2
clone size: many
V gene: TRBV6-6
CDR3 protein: CASSHSNAGRAGYEQYF
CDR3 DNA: TGTGCCAGCAGTCACTCGAACGCCGGGAGGGCCGGGTACGAGCAGTACTTC

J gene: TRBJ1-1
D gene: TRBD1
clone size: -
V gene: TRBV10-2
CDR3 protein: CASSEAGTGAEAFF
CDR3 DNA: TGCGCCAGCAGTGAGGCTGGGACAGGGGCTGAAGCTTTCTTT

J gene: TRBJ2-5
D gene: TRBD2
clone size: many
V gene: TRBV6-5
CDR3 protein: CASSYPSGGGETQYF
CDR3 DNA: TGTGCCAGCAGTTACCCGAGCGGGGGAGGAGAGACCCAGTACTTC

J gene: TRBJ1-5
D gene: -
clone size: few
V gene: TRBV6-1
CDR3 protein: CASSGTGNQPQHF
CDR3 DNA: TGTGCCAGCAGTGGAACGGGGAATCAGCCCCAGCATTTT